The T cell receptor beta chain described here comes from a study of T cell changes during pregnancy in multiple sclerosis. Clones were sequenced by immunoSEQ multiplex PCR, and TCRdb holds only the in-frame ones, with some missing. The data contain more than 40,000 clones, 94% of them singletons. This CDR3 contains 15 residues. Germline V gene lookup returns CDR1 SGDLS and CDR2 YYNGEE. Germline trimming cut 0 bases from V and 4 bases from J; bases unmatched to any gene: 2. The sequence was obtained from a female donor with multiple sclerosis, enrolled in a pregnancy study. The source was CD8+ T cells from peripheral blood mononuclear cells, collected in the first trimester of pregnancy. This sequence joins TRBV9 and TRBJ2-5; the match to TRBD2 covers 11 bases. The CDR3 coding sequence is TGTGCCAGCAGCGTAGCTCTAGCGGGAGGAGAGACCCAGTACTTC. It codes for CASSVALAGGETQYF.